This TCR beta chain was sequenced in a study of beta chain features in type 1 diabetes. This clone was picked up a small number of times. What it binds is not known. The ends lost 4 bases at V and 0 bases at J; junction bases unmatched: 4. The CDR3 has 14 residues. Per germline, CDR1 SQVTM and CDR2 ANQGSEA. Reverse transcription of all isolated RNA meant that expressed TCRB transcripts were sequenced. The data were produced by immunoSEQ multiplex PCR, yet TCRdb's version contains in-frame clones alone and is incomplete. The table includes a few hundred thousand clones, 16% detected once. Study-level points and caveats: Moderate but significant shortening of TCRB CDR3s was recorded in all four CD4+ subsets from Type 1 diabetes patients.

Material for sequencing was naive CD4+ T cells from blood. The J gene is TRBJ2-7, the V gene TRBV29-1; 9 positions agree with TRBD2. This clonotype was obtained from a man aged 30-40 years with type 1 diabetes. This CDR3 reads CSVGRLADSYEQYF. In DNA, the CDR3 is TGCAGCGTTGGCAGACTAGCGGACTCCTACGAGCAGTACTTC.